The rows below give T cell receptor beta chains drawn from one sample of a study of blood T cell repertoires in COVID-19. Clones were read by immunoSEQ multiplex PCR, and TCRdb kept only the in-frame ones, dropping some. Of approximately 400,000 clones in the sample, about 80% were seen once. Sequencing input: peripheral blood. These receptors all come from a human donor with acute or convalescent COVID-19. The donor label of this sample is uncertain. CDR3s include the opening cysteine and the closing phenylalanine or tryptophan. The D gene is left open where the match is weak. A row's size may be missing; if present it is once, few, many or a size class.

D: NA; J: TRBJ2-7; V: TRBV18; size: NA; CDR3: CASSPRTDSYEQYF; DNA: TGTGCCAGCTCACCGCGGACAGACTCCTACGAGCAGTACTTC
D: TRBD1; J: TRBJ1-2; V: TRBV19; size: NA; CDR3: CASSSTLRDRASYGYTF; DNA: TGTGCCAGTAGTTCGACCCTCCGGGACAGGGCGAGCTATGGCTACACCTTC
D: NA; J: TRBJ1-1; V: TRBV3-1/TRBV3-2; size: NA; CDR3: CASSQGPVNTEAFF; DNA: TGTGCCAGCAGCCAGGGGCCCGTGAACACTGAAGCTTTCTTT
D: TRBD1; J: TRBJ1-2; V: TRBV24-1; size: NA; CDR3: CATSPAPGTGNYGYTF; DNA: TGTGCCACCAGCCCCGCCCCGGGGACAGGGAACTATGGCTACACCTTC
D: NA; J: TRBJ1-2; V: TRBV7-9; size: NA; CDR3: CASRTEEGNYGYTF; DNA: TGTGCCAGCAGAACGGAGGAGGGTAACTATGGCTACACCTTC
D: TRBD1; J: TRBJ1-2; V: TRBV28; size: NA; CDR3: CASSWGQGGGYTF; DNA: TGTGCCAGCAGTTGGGGACAGGGCGGTGGCTACACCTTC
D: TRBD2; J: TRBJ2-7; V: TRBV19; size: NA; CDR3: CASSRLAGAVYEQYF; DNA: TGTGCCAGTAGCCGACTAGCGGGAGCGGTCTACGAGCAGTACTTC
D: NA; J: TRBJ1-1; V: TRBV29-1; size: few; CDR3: CSVDKGINTEAFF; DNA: TGCAGCGTTGACAAGGGGATAAACACTGAAGCTTTCTTT
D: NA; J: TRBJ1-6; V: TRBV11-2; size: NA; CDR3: CVSSLTGTKGVPLHF; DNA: TGTGTCAGCAGCTTAACCGGGACAAAGGGGGTGCCCCTCCACTTT
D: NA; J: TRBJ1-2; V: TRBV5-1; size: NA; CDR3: CASSPTRQSNYGYTF; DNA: TGCGCCAGCAGCCCAACAAGACAGTCCAACTATGGCTACACCTTC
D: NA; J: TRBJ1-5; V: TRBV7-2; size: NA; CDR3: CASSRGRSNQPQHF; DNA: TGTGCCAGCAGCAGGGGTCGTAGCAATCAGCCCCAGCATTTT
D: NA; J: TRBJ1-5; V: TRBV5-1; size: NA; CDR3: CASSLQIQQDSNQPQHF; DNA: TGCGCCAGCAGCTTACAGATTCAACAGGACAGCAATCAGCCCCAGCATTTT
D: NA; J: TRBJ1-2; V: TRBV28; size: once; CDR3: CASSGRGGYGYTF; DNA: TGTGCCAGCAGTGGAAGGGGGGGCTATGGCTACACCTTC
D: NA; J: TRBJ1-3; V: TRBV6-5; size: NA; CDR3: CATTDRPSGNTIYF; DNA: TGTGCCACCACGGACAGACCCTCTGGAAACACCATATATTTT
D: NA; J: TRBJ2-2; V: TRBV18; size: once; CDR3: CASSQGGTGELFF; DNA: TGTGCCAGCTCACAAGGGGGAACCGGGGAGCTGTTTTTT
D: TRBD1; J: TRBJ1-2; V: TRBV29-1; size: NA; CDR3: CSVRTGHGYTF; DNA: TGCAGCGTTCGGACAGGGCATGGCTACACCTTC
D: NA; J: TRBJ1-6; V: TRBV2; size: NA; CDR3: CASSRTGRSSPLHF; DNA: TGTGCCAGCAGTAGGACGGGGAGAAGTTCACCCCTCCACTTT
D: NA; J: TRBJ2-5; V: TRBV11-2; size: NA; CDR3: CASSLGLVWETQYF; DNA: TGTGCCAGCAGCTTAGGTCTAGTTTGGGAGACCCAGTACTTC
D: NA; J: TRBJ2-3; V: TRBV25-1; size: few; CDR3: CASSPRGGWLDTQYF; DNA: TGTGCCAGCAGCCCAAGGGGGGGGTGGTTGGATACGCAGTATTTT
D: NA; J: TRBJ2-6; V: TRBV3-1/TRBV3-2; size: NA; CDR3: CASSQRGSGANVLTF; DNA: TGTGCCAGCAGCCAACGGGGGTCTGGGGCCAACGTCCTGACTTTC
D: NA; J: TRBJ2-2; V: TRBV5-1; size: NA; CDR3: CASSWQGRNTGELFF; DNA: TGCGCCAGCAGTTGGCAGGGAAGGAACACCGGGGAGCTGTTTTTT
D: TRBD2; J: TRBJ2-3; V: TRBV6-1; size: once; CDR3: CASSDGREGTDTQYF; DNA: TGTGCCAGCAGTGACGGGCGGGAGGGCACAGATACGCAGTATTTT
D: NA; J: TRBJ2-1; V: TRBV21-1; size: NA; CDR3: CASSAKGEQFF; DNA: TGTGCCAGCAGCGCAAAGGGGGAGCAGTTCTTC
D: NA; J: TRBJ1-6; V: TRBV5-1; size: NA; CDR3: CASRAVLSYNSPLHF; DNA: TGCGCCAGCAGGGCAGTGCTCTCCTATAATTCACCCCTCCACTTT
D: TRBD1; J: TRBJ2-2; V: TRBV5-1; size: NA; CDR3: CASKPSGQGAGELFF; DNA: TGCGCCAGCAAACCTTCGGGGCAGGGGGCCGGGGAGCTGTTTTTT
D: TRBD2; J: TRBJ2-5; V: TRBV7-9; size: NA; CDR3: CASSLAGLYQETQYF; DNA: TGTGCCAGCAGCTTGGCGGGACTATACCAAGAGACCCAGTACTTC
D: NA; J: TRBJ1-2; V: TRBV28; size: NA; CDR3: CASRMTGKGYTF; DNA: TGTGCCAGCAGAATGACGGGGAAAGGCTACACCTTC
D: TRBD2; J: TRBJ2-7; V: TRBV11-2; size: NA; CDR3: CASSLMGLAGGLAGEQYF; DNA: TGTGCCAGCAGCTTAATGGGACTAGCGGGAGGACTAGCGGGAGAGCAGTACTTC
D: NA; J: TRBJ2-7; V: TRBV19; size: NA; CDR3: CASSPTGLLVYEQYF; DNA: TGTGCCAGTAGTCCGACGGGACTCCTAGTCTACGAGCAGTACTTC
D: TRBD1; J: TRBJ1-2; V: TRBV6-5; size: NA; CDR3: CASRLQGAVHGYTF; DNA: TGTGCCAGCAGACTACAGGGGGCGGTGCATGGCTACACCTTC
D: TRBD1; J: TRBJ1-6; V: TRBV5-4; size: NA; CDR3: CASSEQGQLSSPLHF; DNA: TGTGCCAGCAGCGAACAGGGACAGCTAAGTTCACCCCTCCACTTT
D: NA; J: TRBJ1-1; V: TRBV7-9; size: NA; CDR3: CASSLVVSVNTEAFF; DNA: TGTGCCAGCAGCTTAGTTGTCAGCGTGAACACTGAAGCTTTCTTT
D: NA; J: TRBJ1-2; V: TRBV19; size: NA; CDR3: CATPRPGTPDGYTF; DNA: TGTGCCACCCCACGACCTGGGACTCCAGACGGCTACACCTTC